Below are 26 T cell receptor beta chains sequenced from a single sample in a study of cytomegalovirus exposure and HLA in healthy donors. The study ran its PCR with 60 Vbeta and 13 Jbeta primers. Measured with immunoSEQ multiplex PCR; TCRdb has only the in-frame clones, and not every one. The repertoire includes some 120,000 clones, about 70% of them detected once, and 12% sits in the top ten. The specimen was PBMCs. The origin of the receptors is a woman aged 40 to 50 in good health and CMV-seropositive.

The chain is built from TRBV5-1 and TRBJ2-2; 10 nucleotides align to TRBD2. The V segment lost 0 bases and the J segment 6 bases; nucleotides outside the gene matches: 2. This CDR3 has 15 residues. Germline CDR1 and CDR2: SGHRS and YFSETQ. The chain's CDR3 is CASSLVGLAAGELFF. The CDR3 coding sequence is TGCGCCAGCAGCTTGGTTGGACTAGCGGCCGGGGAGCTGTTTTTT.

The chain employs TRBV29-1 and TRBJ1-1; tentative D call: TRBD1 (5 bases). Germline V gene sequence: CDR1 SQVTM, CDR2 ANQGSEA. CDR3 size: 12 residues. This CDR3 is CMTGGMNTEAFF. For the CDR3, the DNA is TGCATGACCGGGGGTATGAACACTGAAGCTTTCTTT.

The count of this clone is one. The V and J genes are TRBV10-3 and TRBJ2-1; TRBD2 aligns across 7 bases. Germline CDR1 is ENHRY and CDR2 is SYGVKD. After removal of 2 bases from V and 5 bases from J, the junction contained 6 bases not matched to a gene. The CDR3 has 15 residues. The CDR3 nucleotides read TGTGCCATCAGTGAGATCCAGCGGGGCCACAATGAGCAGTTCTTC. Translation: CAISEIQRGHNEQFF.

This clone was detected ten times or more. The V and J genes are TRBV6-1 and TRBJ1-4, with D possibly being TRBD1 (5 bases). Trimming shortened V by 1 base and J by 7 bases, and 13 bases separated the two germline ends. CDR1 MNHNS and CDR2 SASEGT come from the germline V gene. The CDR3 is 15 amino acids. As DNA, the CDR3 is TGTGCCAGCAGTGAAGGACAGATCGAAGGTGAAAAACTGTTTTTT. This sequence encodes CASSEGQIEGEKLFF.

The chain joins TRBV13 to TRBJ2-6; D call uncertain. V dropped 0 bases and J dropped 2 bases, with 8 bases sitting between them. CDR3 size: 16 residues. Germline-derived CDR1 and CDR2 are PRHDT and FYEKMQ (reference sequence). Here the CDR3 reads CASSLGLTAGANVLTF. The CDR3 nucleotides read TGTGCCAGCAGCTTAGGCCTCACGGCTGGGGCCAACGTCCTGACTTTC.

V usage is TRBV27 and J usage is TRBJ1-2; a weak D match, TRBD1 (5 bases). There are 15 residues in the CDR3. Germline V gene data show CDR1 as MNHEY and CDR2 as SMNVEV (reference sequence). V lost 5 bases and J lost 4, with 17 bases in between. CDR3 in DNA: TGTGCCAGCAGTGTAGACAGTCTCCCGATCTATGGCTACACCTTC. As protein: CASSVDSLPIYGYTF.

Details on this clone: Its ends do not fully match the called genes, so a read error is possible. The chain combines TRBV7-9 with TRBJ1-4; D gene uncertain. CDR1 is SEHNR and CDR2 is FQNEAQ in the germline V gene (reference sequence). The CDR3 has 12 amino acids. The CDR3 region is CSSEARNEKLFF. In DNA, the CDR3 is TGTTCCAGTGAAGCCCGAAATGAAAAACTGTTTTTT.

The V call is TRBV6-1, the J call TRBJ1-2; 8 bases map to TRBD1. The CDR3 loop spans 15 amino acids. V was clipped by 1 base and J by 6 bases; unmatched bases: 7. From germline, CDR1 is MNHNS and CDR2 SASEGT. The CDR3 coding sequence is TGTGCCAGCAGTGAAGGTTCCAGGGGGCCCCATGGCTACACCTTC. Translation: CASSEGSRGPHGYTF.

The V gene is TRBV5-1, the J gene TRBJ1-2; a possible D gene is TRBD1 (5 bases). The CDR3 is 13 residues long. Germline V CDR1 and CDR2: SGHRS, YFSETQ. Trimming cost V 2 bases and J 1 base, with 6 bases left between them. CDR3 bases: TGCGCCAGCAGCTTACAGGTTAACTATGGCTACACCTTC. The encoded protein is CASSLQVNYGYTF. Together with reference TRBV5-1 and TRBJ1-2, the CDR3 gives the full variable domain: KAGVTQTPRYLIKTRGQQVTLSCSPISGHRSVSWYQQTPGQGLQFLFEYFSETQRNKGNFPGRFSGRQFSNSRSEMNVSTLELGDSALYLCASSLQVNYGYTFGSGTRLTVV.

This chain links TRBV6-6 with TRBJ1-1; D gene uncertain. The CDR3 has 11 amino acids. The germline V and J ends were trimmed by 7 bases and 11 bases, with 14 bases remaining between them. Germline V lookup: CDR1 MNHNY, CDR2 SVGAGI (reference sequence). CDR3 sequence (DNA): TGTGCCAGCACCCTAGTTGGGGAGGCTTTCTTT. The encoded protein is CASTLVGEAFF.

The rearrangement joins TRBV23-1 to TRBJ2-3, with a possible D match to TRBD2 (6 bases). TRBV23-1 is filed as an ORF, its function uncertain. V was pared by 0 bases and J by 0 bases, with 13 bases between. This CDR3 has 17 residues. The chain's CDR3 is CASSQSGRTTSTDTQYF. In DNA, the CDR3 is TGCGCCAGCAGTCAATCTGGCAGGACTACTAGCACAGATACGCAGTATTTT.

This clone was counted a single time. The V gene is TRBV6-4, the J gene TRBJ2-3, with 12 bases fitting TRBD2. V dropped 3 bases and J dropped 8; count of bases not matched to a gene: 6. The CDR3 consists of 15 residues. The V gene's germline CDR1 is MRHNA and CDR2 SNTAGT. As DNA, the CDR3 is TGTGCCAGCAGTGATCCCTTGACTAGCGGGGGTACGCAGTATTTT. This gives the protein CASSDPLTSGGTQYF.

This clone was observed a single time. The V and J genes are TRBV7-8 and TRBJ1-1, with D perhaps matching TRBD1 (5 bases). Germline V lookup: CDR1 SGHVS, CDR2 FQNEAQ. Trimming took off 1 base at V and 1 base at J, with 7 bases between the two ends. This CDR3 spans 14 amino acids. The CDR3 DNA is TGTGCCAGCAGCTTAGTGACAGAGAACACTGAAGCTTTCTTT. Encoded protein: CASSLVTENTEAFF. Full variable domain (rest looked up from reference TRBV7-8 and TRBJ1-1): GAGVSQSPRYKVAKRGQDVALRCDPISGHVSLFWYQQALGQGPEFLTYFQNEAQLDKSGLPSDRFFAERPEGSVSTLKIQRTQQEDSAVYLCASSLVTENTEAFFGQGTRLTVV.

This sequence joins TRBV29-1 and TRBJ1-2; D possibly corresponds to TRBD1 (6 bases). This CDR3 is built from 17 residues. Per the germline V gene, CDR1 is SQVTM and CDR2 is ANQGSEA. The V end was cut by 6 bases, the J end by 4 bases, with 27 bases between. CDR3 nucleotide sequence: TGCAGCGTAAGCGGGACAATCGAGCGAACTTTTAGCTATGGCTACACCTTC. It is translated as CSVSGTIERTFSYGYTF. The variable domain in full, with the rest retrieved from reference TRBV29-1 and TRBJ1-2, is SAVISQKPSRDICQRGTSLTIQCQVDSQVTMMFWYRQQPGQSLTLIATANQGSEATYESGFVIDKFPISRPNLTFSTLTVSNMSPEDSSIYLCSVSGTIERTFSYGYTFGSGTRLTVV.

As for this clone: Relative to the germline gene, one junction end is altered; a read error may explain this. The chain employs TRBV5-5 and TRBJ2-2; maybe TRBD2 (5 bases). The germline V gene has CDR1 SGHKS and CDR2 YYEKEE (reference sequence). This CDR3 is built from 15 residues. The CDR3 loop is CASSLSGISTGELFF. CDR3 DNA: TGTGCTAGCAGCTTATCGGGGATTAGCACCGGGGAGCTGTTTTTT.

The chain combines TRBV5-1 with TRBJ1-3, with D maybe TRBD1 (5 bases). CDR1 and CDR2 from the germline V gene are SGHRS and YFSETQ. This CDR3 has 18 residues. Trimming shortened V by 0 bases and J by 0 bases, and 16 bases separated the two germline ends. The CDR3 DNA reads as TGCGCCAGCAGCTTGGCCGGGTCGCGGGGCTTCTCTGGAAACACCATATATTTT. Amino acid sequence: CASSLAGSRGFSGNTIYF.

V is TRBV19 and J is TRBJ1-5, with D unclear. Per germline, CDR1 LNHDA and CDR2 SQIVND (reference sequence). Between the trimmed V and J ends, which lost 10 bases and 8 bases, there was a span of 12 bases. This CDR3 spans 11 amino acids. CDR3 residues: CAIAPFEPQHF. The DNA for the CDR3 is TGTGCCATTGCGCCGTTTGAGCCCCAGCATTTT.

The chain links TRBV5-1 to TRBJ2-1; 8 positions match TRBD2. V lost 2 bases to trimming and J lost 8 bases; unmatched junction nucleotides: 6. This CDR3 has 14 amino acids. Germline CDR1 reads SGHRS; CDR2 reads YFSETQ. The CDR3 DNA sequence: TGCGCCAGCAGCTTCATAAGCGGGGGCGATGAGCAGTTCTTC. The encoded protein is CASSFISGGDEQFF.

The rearrangement uses TRBV6-4 and TRBJ1-2, with 12 bases aligning to TRBD1. V lost 3 bases and J lost 4; bases outside the gene matches: 9. The CDR3 spans 17 residues. Germline V CDR1 and CDR2: MRHNA, SNTAGT. The CDR3: CASSEGTGGGWRYGYTF. The CDR3 nucleotides read TGTGCCAGCAGTGAGGGGACAGGGGGCGGCTGGCGCTATGGCTACACCTTC.

The rearrangement uses TRBV7-2 and TRBJ2-3; 7 bases are a match to TRBD2. Germline CDR1 is SGHTA and CDR2 is FQGNSA. The CDR3 covers 16 residues. Unmatched junction bases numbered 10, after V lost 1 base and J lost 6 bases. The CDR3 is CASSLVSGGKGDTQYF. Here the CDR3 DNA reads TGTGCCAGCAGCTTAGTCTCCGGGGGGAAGGGGGATACGCAGTATTTT. The full variable domain, completed using reference TRBV7-2 and TRBJ2-3, is GAGVSQSPSNKVTEKGKDVELRCDPISGHTALYWYRQSLGQGLEFLIYFQGNSAPDKSGLPSDRFSAERTGGSVSTLTIQRTQQEDSAVYLCASSLVSGGKGDTQYFGPGTRLTVL.

This clone has only a few counts. The V and J genes are TRBV30 and TRBJ1-6; weak D call: TRBD1 (6 bases). The CDR3 runs to 12 residues. Trimming took 2 bases from V and 10 from J, leaving 9 bases between them. The germline V gene has CDR1 GTSNPN and CDR2 SVGIG (reference sequence). CDR3 in amino acids: CAWSQGRSPLHF. CDR3 DNA sequence: TGTGCCTGGAGTCAGGGGCGCTCACCCCTCCACTTT.

The chain uses TRBV27 and TRBJ1-1; D is ambiguous. This CDR3 is 15 amino acids long. Trimming stripped 0 bases from V and 1 base from J, with 9 bases between. The germline V gene has CDR1 MNHEY and CDR2 SMNVEV (reference sequence). In nucleotides, the CDR3 is TGTGCCAGCAGTTTATCCCCGGCAGGGAACACTGAAGCTTTCTTT. It encodes CASSLSPAGNTEAFF.

V is TRBV7-2 and J is TRBJ1-1; TRBD1 is a possible D gene (6 bases). The germline gives CDR1 SGHTA, CDR2 FQGNSA. The CDR3 contains 16 residues. The germline V and J ends were trimmed by 4 bases and 4 bases, with 19 bases remaining between them. The CDR3 nucleotides are TGTGCCAGCAGCTCCCACTTCACAGGGAGTACCACTGAAGCTTTCTTT. This gives the protein CASSSHFTGSTTEAFF.

V and J are TRBV5-6 and TRBJ1-1; weak D call: TRBD1 (5 bases). Looked up from germline, CDR1 is SGHDT and CDR2 is YYEEEE. The length of the CDR3 is 15 residues. Trimming cost V 3 bases and J 4 bases, with 16 bases left between them. CDR3 in DNA: TGTGCCAGCAGCTCATTGGGTTGGGGGGTCACTGAAGCTTTCTTT. This translates into CASSSLGWGVTEAFF.

In this sample, this clone turned up once. The CDR3 is CAWSDLYDQPQHF. CDR3 nucleotides: TGTGCCTGGAGTGACCTATACGATCAGCCCCAGCATTTT. The J gene is TRBJ1-5, the V gene TRBV30; D unresolved. The V end was cut by 1 base, the J end by 5 bases, with 9 bases between. Germline assignment: CDR1 GTSNPN and CDR2 SVGIG (reference sequence). CDR3 size: 13 residues.

The genes are TRBV5-1 and TRBJ2-3; 10 positions match TRBD1. This CDR3 is built from 18 residues. Germline trimming cut 4 bases from V and 4 bases from J; bases unmatched to any gene: 15. The germline V gene has CDR1 SGHRS and CDR2 YFSETQ. The CDR3 protein is CASSRTYTTGGVPDTQYF. CDR3 bases: TGCGCCAGCAGCCGAACCTACACGACAGGGGGCGTCCCAGATACGCAGTATTTT.